Reported below is one T cell receptor beta chain. The target antigen is unknown. This sample is drawn from a study of T-cell memory formation after mild COVID-19. Across the whole study: TCR clusters were mostly confined to one donor each. Study-wide findings and caveats: CD4/CD8 balance characterized clones contracting day 15 to 85, and CD4+ skew characterized later expanders. Clones that contracted clustered mainly in CM and EM if CD4+ and in EMRA if CD8+.

TCR alpha and TCR beta cDNA libraries carrying sample barcodes and UMIs were produced by 5'RACE using constant-segment primers. One entry per CDR3 protein results from TCRdb running MiXCR on the 5' RACE reads. The sample carries roughly 250,000 distinct CDR3 sequences, approximately 16% recorded once. The CDR3 has 15 amino acids. The specimen sequenced was PBMCs or a T cell subset sorted from them (not recorded which). The TCR originated in a man aged 18-30 years who had mild COVID-19 (a few samples of this study predate the infection). Cell type and time point are not known. The chain uses TRBV21-1 and TRBJ2-3; the tabulated D call, TRBD2, remains unverified against the DNA. TRBV21-1 is assigned pseudogene status. The CDR3 sequence is CASTGPRHSTDTQYF. The CDR3 bases are TGTGCCAGCACTGGACCCCGCCATAGCACAGATACGCAGTATTTT.